The clone carrying this T cell receptor beta chain was recorded many times. The antigen remains unidentified. This entry is derived from a study of metastatic and nonmetastatic thyroid tumors. Study background: Repertoire data that came from the blood and tumor or nodule tissue of malignant and benign thyroid patients were compared.

Via MiXCR, TCRdb re-called the PCR reads. The sample lists roughly 75,000 clones, 12% occurring once. There are 14 residues in the CDR3. Germline values: CDR1 SGDLS, CDR2 YYNGEE. Trimming removed 3 bases from V and 4 bases from J, with 13 bases in between. The study's findings and limits: As reported, TCR beta diversity in blood and tumor was significantly higher in malignant thyroid tumors than in benign nodules.

Among the patients, none had received any treatment before thyroid surgery. Sequencing was done on a sample of tumor tissue. The origin of this receptor is a female donor with papillary thyroid cancer or a benign thyroid nodule (not recorded which). Some clones in this sample may be carry-over from other donors' samples. The gene calls are TRBV9 and TRBJ1-1; D possibly corresponds to TRBD1 (6 bases). The CDR3 reads CASSEIQGGTEAFF. The CDR3 DNA follows: TGTGCCAGCAGCGAAATACAGGGAGGCACTGAAGCTTTCTTT.